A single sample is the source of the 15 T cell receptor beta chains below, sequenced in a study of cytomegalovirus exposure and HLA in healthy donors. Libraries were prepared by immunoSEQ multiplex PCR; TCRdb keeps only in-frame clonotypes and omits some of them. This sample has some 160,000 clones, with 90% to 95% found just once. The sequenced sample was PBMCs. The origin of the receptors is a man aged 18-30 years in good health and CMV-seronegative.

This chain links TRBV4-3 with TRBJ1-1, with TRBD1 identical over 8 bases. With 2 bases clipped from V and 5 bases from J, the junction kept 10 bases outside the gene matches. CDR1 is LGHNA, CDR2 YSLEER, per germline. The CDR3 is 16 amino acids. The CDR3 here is CASSQYSTGDGTEAFF. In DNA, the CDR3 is TGCGCCAGCAGCCAATACTCGACAGGGGACGGGACTGAAGCTTTCTTT.

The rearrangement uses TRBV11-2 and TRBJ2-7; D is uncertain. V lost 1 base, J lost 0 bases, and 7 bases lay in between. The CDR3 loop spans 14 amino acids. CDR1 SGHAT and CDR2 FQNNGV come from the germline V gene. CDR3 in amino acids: CASSLGSISYEQYF. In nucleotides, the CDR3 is TGTGCCAGCAGCTTAGGTAGTATCTCCTACGAGCAGTACTTC. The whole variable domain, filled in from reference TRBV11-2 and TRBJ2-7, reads EAGVAQSPRYKIIEKRQSVAFWCNPISGHATLYWYQQILGQGPKLLIQFQNNGVVDDSQLPKDRFSAERLKGVDSTLKIQPAKLEDSAVYLCASSLGSISYEQYFGPGTRLTVT.

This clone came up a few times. The CDR3 region is CASSLALPGAGGPGTADTQYF. The CDR3 DNA reads as TGTGCCAGCAGCTTAGCCCTCCCGGGAGCGGGAGGGCCCGGGACGGCAGATACGCAGTATTTT. The chain combines TRBV7-2 with TRBJ2-3; 10 bases agree with TRBD2. The CDR3 length is 21 residues. V trimming: 0 bases; J trimming: 4 bases; junction bases outside the gene matches: 19. Germline CDR1 SGHTA, CDR2 FQGNSA.

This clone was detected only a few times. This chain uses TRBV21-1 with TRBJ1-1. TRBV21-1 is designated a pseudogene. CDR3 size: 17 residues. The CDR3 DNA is TGTGCCAGCAGCAAGAGGGCAGAGCGTGGGGATGCCACTGAAGCTTTCTTT. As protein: CASSKRAERGDATEAFF.

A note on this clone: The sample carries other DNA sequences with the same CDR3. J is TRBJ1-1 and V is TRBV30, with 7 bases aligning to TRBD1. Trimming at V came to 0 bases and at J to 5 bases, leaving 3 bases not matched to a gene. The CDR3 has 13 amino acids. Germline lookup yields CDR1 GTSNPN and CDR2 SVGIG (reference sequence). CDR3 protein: CAWSVGRGTEAFF. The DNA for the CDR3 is TGTGCCTGGAGTGTCGGCAGGGGGACTGAAGCTTTCTTT.

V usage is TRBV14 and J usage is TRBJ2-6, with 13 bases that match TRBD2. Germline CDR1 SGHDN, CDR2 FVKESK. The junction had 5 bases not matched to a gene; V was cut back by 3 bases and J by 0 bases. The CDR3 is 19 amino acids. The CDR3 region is CASSQGRLAGGSGANVLTF. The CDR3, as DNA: TGTGCCAGCAGCCAGGGAAGACTAGCGGGAGGCTCTGGGGCCAACGTCCTGACTTTC.

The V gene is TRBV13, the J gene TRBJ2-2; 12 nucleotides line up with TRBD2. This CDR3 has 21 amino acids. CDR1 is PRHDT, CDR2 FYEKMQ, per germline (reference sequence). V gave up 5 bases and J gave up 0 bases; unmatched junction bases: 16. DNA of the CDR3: TGTGCCAGCAGCCCGCTAGGGGTACTAGCGGGAGGCCCGACGAACACCGGGGAGCTGTTTTTT. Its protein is CASSPLGVLAGGPTNTGELFF.

The chain's CDR3 is CASSPPAGGANVLTF. In DNA form, the CDR3 reads TGTGCCAGCTCACCTCCGGCGGGAGGGGCCAACGTCCTGACTTTC. The chain recombines TRBV18 with TRBJ2-6; D perhaps matches TRBD2 (6 bases). The CDR3 covers 15 residues. V lost 3 bases to trimming and J lost 4 bases, with 10 bases between them. From germline, CDR1 is KGHSH and CDR2 LQKENI.

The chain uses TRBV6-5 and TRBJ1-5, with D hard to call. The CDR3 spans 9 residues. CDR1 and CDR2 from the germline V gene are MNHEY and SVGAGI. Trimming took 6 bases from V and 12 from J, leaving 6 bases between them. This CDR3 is CASSEDQHF. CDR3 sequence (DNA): TGTGCCAGCAGCGAGGACCAGCATTTT.

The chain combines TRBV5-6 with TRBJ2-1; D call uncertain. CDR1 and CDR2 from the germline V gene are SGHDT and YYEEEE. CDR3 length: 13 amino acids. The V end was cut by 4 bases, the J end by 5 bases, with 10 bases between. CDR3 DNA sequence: TGTGCCAGCAGCACCGACACCAACAATGAGCAGTTCTTC. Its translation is CASSTDTNNEQFF. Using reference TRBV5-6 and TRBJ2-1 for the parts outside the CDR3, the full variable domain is DAGVTQSPTHLIKTRGQQVTLRCSPKSGHDTVSWYQQALGQGPQFIFQYYEEEERQRGNFPDRFSGHQFPNYSSELNVNALLLGDSALYLCASSTDTNNEQFFGPGTRLTVL.

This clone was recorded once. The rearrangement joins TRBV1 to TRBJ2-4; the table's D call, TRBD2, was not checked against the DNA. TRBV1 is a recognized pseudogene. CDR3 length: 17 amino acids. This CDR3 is CTSSQGGGGVAKNIQYF. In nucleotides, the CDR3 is TGCACCAGCAGCCAGGGAGGCGGGGGGGTAGCCAAAAACATTCAGTACTTC.

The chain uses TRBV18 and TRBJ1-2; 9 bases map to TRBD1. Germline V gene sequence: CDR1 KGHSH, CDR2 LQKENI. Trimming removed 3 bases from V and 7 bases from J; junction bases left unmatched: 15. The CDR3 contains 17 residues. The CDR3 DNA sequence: TGTGCCAGCTCACCTTCCGCACACACAGGGGGCGACGGTGGCTACACCTTC. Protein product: CASSPSAHTGGDGGYTF.

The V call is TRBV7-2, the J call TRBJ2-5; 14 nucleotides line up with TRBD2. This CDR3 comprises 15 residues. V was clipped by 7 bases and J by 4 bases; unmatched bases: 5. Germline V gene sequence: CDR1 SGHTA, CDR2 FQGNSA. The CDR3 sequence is CASIRTSGRLETQYF. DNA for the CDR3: TGTGCCAGCATTCGGACTAGCGGGAGGCTAGAGACCCAGTACTTC.

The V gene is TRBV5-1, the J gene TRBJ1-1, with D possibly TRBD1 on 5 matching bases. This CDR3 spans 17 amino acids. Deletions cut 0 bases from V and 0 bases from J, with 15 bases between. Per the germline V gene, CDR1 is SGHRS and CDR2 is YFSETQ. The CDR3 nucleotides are TGCGCCAGCAGCTTGGAAGGGGCCGTGGGTATGAACACTGAAGCTTTCTTT. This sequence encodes CASSLEGAVGMNTEAFF.

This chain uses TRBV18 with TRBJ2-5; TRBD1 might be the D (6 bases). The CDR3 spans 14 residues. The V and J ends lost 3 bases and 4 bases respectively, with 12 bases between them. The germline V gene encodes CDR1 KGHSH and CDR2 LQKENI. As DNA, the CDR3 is TGTGCCAGCTCACCTGGGACAAGTATAGAGACCCAGTACTTC. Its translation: CASSPGTSIETQYF.